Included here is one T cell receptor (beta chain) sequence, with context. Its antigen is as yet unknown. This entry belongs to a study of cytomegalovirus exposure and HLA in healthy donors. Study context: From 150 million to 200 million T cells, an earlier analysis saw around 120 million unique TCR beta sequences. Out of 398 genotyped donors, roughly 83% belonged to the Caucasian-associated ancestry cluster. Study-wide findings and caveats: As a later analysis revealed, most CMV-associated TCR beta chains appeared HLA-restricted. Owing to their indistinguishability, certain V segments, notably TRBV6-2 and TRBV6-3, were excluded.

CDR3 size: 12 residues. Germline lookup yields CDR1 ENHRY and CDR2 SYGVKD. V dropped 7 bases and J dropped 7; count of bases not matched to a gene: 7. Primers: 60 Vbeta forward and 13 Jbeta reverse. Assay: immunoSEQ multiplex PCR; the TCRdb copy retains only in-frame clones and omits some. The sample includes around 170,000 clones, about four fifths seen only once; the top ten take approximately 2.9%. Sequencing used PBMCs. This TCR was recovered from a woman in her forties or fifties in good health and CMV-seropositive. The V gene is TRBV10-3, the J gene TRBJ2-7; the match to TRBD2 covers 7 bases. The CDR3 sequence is CAINPGRGEQYF. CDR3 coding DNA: TGTGCCATCAACCCGGGGAGGGGAGAGCAGTACTTC.